The 32 T cell receptor beta chains below were found in one sample sequenced in a study of T cell responses to AZD1222 COVID-19 vaccine. The assay was immunoSEQ multiplex PCR, and TCRdb's table has in-frame clones only and misses some. The sample holds some 140,000 clones, roughly 90% seen once. The sample consisted of peripheral blood, taken 28 days after the second AZD1222 dose. The receptors come from an adult who received the AZD1222 COVID-19 vaccine.

The chain links TRBV10-3 to TRBJ2-2; the match to TRBD1 covers 8 bases. CDR1 ENHRY and CDR2 SYGVKD come from the germline V gene. After removal of 5 bases from V and 4 bases from J, the junction contained 3 bases not matched to a gene. The CDR3 is 14 amino acids. The DNA for the CDR3 is TGTGCCATCAGTAATGACAGGGGCACCGGGGAGCTGTTTTTT. Residues: CAISNDRGTGELFF.

This clone was recorded a few times. This chain connects TRBV6-5 to TRBJ2-7, with D uncertain. Between the trimmed V and J ends, which lost 0 bases and 4 bases, there was a span of 13 bases. Germline V gene data show CDR1 as MNHEY and CDR2 as SVGAGI. This CDR3 contains 15 residues. The CDR3 reads CASSYSTVVGYEQYF. In DNA, the CDR3 is TGTGCCAGCAGTTACTCCACAGTCGTGGGGTACGAGCAGTACTTC.

The chain links TRBV4-2 to TRBJ2-3; possible D gene TRBD1, 5 bases. With 4 bases removed from V and 5 bases from J, the gap between germline ends came to 16 bases. The CDR3 sequence is 15 residues long. The V gene's germline CDR1 is LGHNA and CDR2 YNFKEQ. This CDR3 is CASSRKGPLVDTQYF. The CDR3 DNA is TGTGCCAGCAGCCGAAAGGGGCCCCTTGTAGATACGCAGTATTTT.

The rearrangement links TRBV6-2 or TRBV6-3 to TRBJ2-1, with D unclear. With 0 bases removed from V and 8 bases from J, the gap between germline ends came to 14 bases. CDR3 length equals 15 residues. Per the germline V gene, CDR1 is MNHEY and CDR2 is SVGEGT. The CDR3 DNA is TGTGCCAGCAGTTACTCGAGTTCTGGTCTCCATGAGCAGTTCTTC. Translation: CASSYSSSGLHEQFF.

The CDR3 DNA follows: TGTGCCATCAGTGGACAGGTCTCGATCTACGAGCAGTACTTC. Translating gives CAISGQVSIYEQYF. The genes are TRBV10-3 and TRBJ2-7, with a weak D call TRBD1 (6 bases). V was trimmed by 4 bases and J by 3 bases, leaving 13 bases between them. The germline CDR1 and CDR2 sequences are ENHRY and SYGVKD. The CDR3 is 14 amino acids.

The gene calls are TRBV7-2 and TRBJ1-6, with 8 positions matching TRBD1. Germline CDR1 is SGHTA and CDR2 is FQGNSA. The CDR3 loop spans 15 amino acids. Trimming cost V 5 bases and J 7 bases; bases outside gene matches: 7. Here the CDR3 reads CASSPGQGRNSPLHF. The CDR3 DNA sequence: TGTGCCAGCAGCCCAGGACAGGGTCGAAATTCACCCCTCCACTTT.

The chain carries TRBV10-3 and TRBJ1-1; 7 nucleotides line up with TRBD1. Unmatched junction bases numbered 12, after V lost 11 bases and J lost 0 bases. The CDR3 length is 15 residues. In germline, CDR1 is ENHRY, CDR2 SYGVKD. The CDR3 DNA sequence: TGTGCCGTCGGGGCAGGGGGAAGGTTGAACACTGAAGCTTTCTTT. It encodes CAVGAGGRLNTEAFF.

The chain uses TRBV6-5 and TRBJ1-4; TRBD1 aligns across 9 bases. V dropped 6 bases and J dropped 7; count of bases not matched to a gene: 9. The CDR3 contains 15 residues. Germline-derived CDR1 and CDR2 are MNHEY and SVGAGI. The CDR3 DNA sequence: TGTGCCAGCAGAGCCTACAGGGGGCGAAGTGAAAAACTGTTTTTT. It translates to CASRAYRGRSEKLFF.

J is TRBJ1-4 and V is TRBV14; D gene ambiguous. CDR3 size: 13 residues. Per the germline V gene, CDR1 is SGHDN and CDR2 is FVKESK. V was shortened by 4 bases and J by 4 bases, with 7 bases between the two germline ends. The CDR3 coding sequence is TGTGCCAGCAGCCGGAGCCATAATGAAAAACTGTTTTTT. Encoded protein: CASSRSHNEKLFF.

The J gene is TRBJ1-4, the V gene TRBV19; D perhaps matches TRBD1 (6 bases). CDR3 length equals 14 residues. The germline V gene encodes CDR1 LNHDA and CDR2 SQIVND (reference sequence). Trimming removed 4 bases from V and 5 bases from J, with 11 bases in between. The CDR3 coding sequence is TGTGCCAGTAGTACCATCGGACAGAATGAAAAACTGTTTTTT. Its protein is CASSTIGQNEKLFF.

The chain's CDR3 is CASSPGTPPAWTQYF. DNA for the CDR3: TGTGCCAGCAGTCCTGGGACTCCCCCGGCGTGGACCCAGTACTTC. V gene TRBV28 combines with J gene TRBJ2-5; D might be TRBD2 (6 bases). The CDR3 covers 15 residues. CDR1 and CDR2 from the germline V gene are MDHEN and SYDVKM. Trimming cost V 5 bases and J 7 bases, with 20 bases left between them.

The chain has TRBV9 and TRBJ1-4; TRBD1 might be the D (6 bases). The CDR3 has 15 amino acids. Germline-derived CDR1 and CDR2 are SGDLS and YYNGEE. V gave up 0 bases and J gave up 7 bases, with 13 bases separating them. CDR3 protein: CASSVGPGEAEKLFF. CDR3 in DNA: TGTGCCAGCAGCGTAGGTCCAGGGGAGGCTGAAAAACTGTTTTTT.

The chain joins TRBV5-4 to TRBJ2-2, with D perhaps TRBD2 (5 bases). V shed 4 bases and J shed 5 bases, with 12 bases lying between them. CDR1 is SGHNT and CDR2 is YYREEE in the germline V gene (reference sequence). The CDR3 runs 14 residues. The CDR3 spells CASSQDPGTGELFF. CDR3 DNA sequence: TGTGCCAGCAGCCAAGACCCGGGGACCGGGGAGCTGTTTTTT.

The chain joins TRBV2 to TRBJ2-7; D is ambiguous. The CDR3 has 13 residues. V was clipped by 10 bases and J by 1 base, with 14 bases between them. Per the germline V gene, CDR1 is SNHLY and CDR2 is FYNNEI. The CDR3 loop is CATGPQESYEQYF. The CDR3 region has the DNA TGTGCCACCGGACCTCAGGAGTCCTACGAGCAGTACTTC. The full variable domain, with the rest looked up from reference TRBV2 and TRBJ2-7, is EPEVTQTPSHQVTQMGQEVILRCVPISNHLYFYWYRQILGQKVEFLVSFYNNEISEKSEIFDDQFSVERPDGSNFTLKIRSTKLEDSAMYFCATGPQESYEQYFGPGTRLTVT.

The rearrangement joins TRBV18 to TRBJ1-2, with TRBD1 as a possible D gene (6 bases). In germline, CDR1 is KGHSH, CDR2 LQKENI. The V gene lost 3 bases and the J gene lost 5 bases, with 10 bases spanning the gap. The CDR3 covers 13 residues. CDR3 DNA: TGTGCCAGCTCACCCGGGGGCTTTTATGGCTACACCTTC. Translating it yields CASSPGGFYGYTF.

The chain uses TRBV11-2 and TRBJ2-1; D remains ambiguous. This CDR3 contains 10 residues. Germline V CDR1 and CDR2: SGHAT, FQNNGV. V was clipped by 10 bases and J by 6 bases, with 7 bases between them. CDR3 loop: CATSGNEQFF. CDR3 sequence (DNA): TGTGCCACCTCGGGCAATGAGCAGTTCTTC.

The V call is TRBV6-5, the J call TRBJ2-3; TRBD1 matches at 7 bases. The CDR3 has 14 amino acids. J gave up 2 bases and V 5 bases, and 4 bases lay outside the gene matches. Germline V gives CDR1 MNHEY, CDR2 SVGAGI. The chain's CDR3 is CASSHRGDTDTQYF. The DNA for the CDR3 is TGTGCCAGCAGTCACAGGGGAGACACAGATACGCAGTATTTT.

CDR3 protein: CASTPGSTQETQYF. CDR3 DNA: TGCGCCAGCACCCCGGGCTCAACTCAAGAGACCCAGTACTTC. The chain recombines TRBV5-1 with TRBJ2-5; D remains unclear. Trimming pared 6 bases from V and 2 bases from J, leaving 14 bases between. Germline V gene lookup returns CDR1 SGHRS and CDR2 YFSETQ. The CDR3 is made up of 14 amino acids.

The V call is TRBV7-8, the J call TRBJ1-3; maybe TRBD1 (5 bases). From germline, CDR1 is SGHVS and CDR2 FQNEAQ. This CDR3 spans 10 amino acids. Trimming stripped 5 bases from V and 10 bases from J, with 6 bases between. CDR3 nucleotide sequence: TGTGCCAGCAGCGGGGGTACCATATATTTT. This encodes CASSGGTIYF.

This sequence joins TRBV4-3 and TRBJ2-5; D is ambiguous. The V end lost 4 bases, the J end lost 5 bases, and 11 bases lay between the germline ends. CDR3 length equals 13 residues. Germline CDR1 LGHNA, CDR2 YSLEER. The CDR3 is CASSPRAGETQYF. The CDR3 bases are TGCGCCAGCAGCCCGAGAGCCGGGGAGACCCAGTACTTC.

This chain joins TRBV5-1 and TRBJ1-5; 7 bases map to TRBD1. The J segment lost 5 bases and the V segment lost 2 bases, leaving 7 bases of the junction unmatched. Germline V gene data show CDR1 as SGHRS and CDR2 as YFSETQ. The CDR3 has 15 residues. Here the CDR3 reads CASSFTPGGDQPQHF. The CDR3 nucleotides are TGCGCCAGCAGCTTTACCCCAGGGGGGGATCAGCCCCAGCATTTT.

The chain uses TRBV3-1 (or the pseudogene TRBV3-2) and TRBJ1-3; 8 bases line up with TRBD1. The CDR3 runs to 16 residues. With V trimmed by 0 bases and J by 0 bases, 1 base remained unmatched. Germline values: CDR1 LGHDT, CDR2 YNNKEL (reference sequence). The CDR3: CASSQETGGSGNTIYF. CDR3 DNA sequence: TGTGCCAGCAGCCAAGAAACAGGGGGCTCTGGAAACACCATATATTTT.

The gene calls are TRBV6-2 or TRBV6-3 and TRBJ1-5; D is undetermined. The CDR3 runs to 14 residues. Germline-derived CDR1 and CDR2 are MNHEY and SVGEGT. Deletions cut 6 bases from V and 2 bases from J, with 11 bases between. CDR3 nucleotides: TGTGCCAGCAGCCAGACAACCCGCAATCAGCCCCAGCATTTT. Translation: CASSQTTRNQPQHF.

The chain joins TRBV7-9 to TRBJ1-2; possibly TRBD1 for D (6 bases). Per germline, CDR1 SEHNR and CDR2 FQNEAQ (reference sequence). Trimming took 6 bases from V and 5 from J, leaving 13 bases between them. This CDR3 comprises 13 residues. The CDR3 protein is CASSSGTNYGYTF. The CDR3 DNA follows: TGTGCCAGCAGTTCCGGGACAAATTATGGCTACACCTTC.

This chain joins TRBV29-1 and TRBJ2-7, with TRBD2 matching over 9 bases. CDR3 length: 13 amino acids. Germline CDR1 and CDR2: SQVTM and ANQGSEA. Trimming took 6 bases from V and 2 from J; bases not matched to a gene: 5. The CDR3, as DNA: TGCAGCGTGGCGAGCGGGGGGACCTACGAGCAGTACTTC. Its translation is CSVASGGTYEQYF.

J is TRBJ2-1 and V is TRBV15; 7 bases match TRBD2. CDR1 LNHNV and CDR2 YYDKDF come from the germline V gene (reference sequence). V was pared by 6 bases and J by 0 bases, with 2 bases of the junction left unmatched. There are 14 residues in the CDR3. CDR3: CATRGGSSYNEQFF. DNA of the CDR3: TGTGCCACCAGGGGCGGGAGCTCCTACAATGAGCAGTTCTTC. The full variable domain, with the rest looked up from reference TRBV15 and TRBJ2-1, is DAMVIQNPRYQVTQFGKPVTLSCSQTLNHNVMYWYQQKSSQAPKLLFHYYDKDFNNEADTPDNFQSRRPNTSFCFLDIRSPGLGDTAMYLCATRGGSSYNEQFFGPGTRLTVL.

V gene TRBV11-1 combines with J gene TRBJ1-1, with D perhaps matching TRBD1 (5 bases). This CDR3 has 16 amino acids. V was cut by 5 bases and J by 5 bases, with 21 bases left in between. Germline V gives CDR1 SGHAT, CDR2 FQDESV (reference sequence). The CDR3 DNA is TGTGCCAGCAGCCCAGAGGTAGGGGCCCGACAGACTGAAGCTTTCTTT. It is translated as CASSPEVGARQTEAFF.

The chain links TRBV6-5 to TRBJ1-4; a possible D gene is TRBD1 (6 bases). Trimming took off 6 bases at V and 3 bases at J, with 11 bases between the two ends. The CDR3 loop spans 14 amino acids. The V gene's germline CDR1 is MNHEY and CDR2 SVGAGI. The CDR3 region is CASRQTGPNEKLFF. As DNA, the CDR3 is TGTGCCAGCAGACAAACAGGGCCTAATGAAAAACTGTTTTTT.

J is TRBJ1-1 and V is TRBV4-1; D is unclear. With 0 bases removed from V and 0 bases from J, the gap between germline ends came to 5 bases. The V gene's germline CDR1 is MGHRA and CDR2 YSYEKL. The length of the CDR3 is 14 residues. Here the CDR3 DNA reads TGCGCCAGCAGCCAAGAGATTATGAACACTGAAGCTTTCTTT. Translating it yields CASSQEIMNTEAFF.

The CDR3 DNA reads as TGTGCCAGCAGTGAAAAGAGGGGGCCGAAGTTCTTC. Translating gives CASSEKRGPKFF. The chain employs TRBV6-1 and TRBJ2-1; 7 nucleotides match TRBD1. The germline V gene encodes CDR1 MNHNS and CDR2 SASEGT. CDR3 size: 12 residues. Trimming at V came to 2 bases and at J to 14 bases, leaving 6 bases not matched to a gene.

V and J are TRBV15 and TRBJ2-7, with D possibly TRBD2 on 6 matching bases. CDR3 size: 14 residues. V was cut by 3 bases and J by 6 bases, with 15 bases left in between. Germline V gives CDR1 LNHNV, CDR2 YYDKDF (reference sequence). The CDR3 coding sequence is TGTGCCACCAGCAGTGGACTCGGGGGATCCGAGCAGTACTTC. Its translation is CATSSGLGGSEQYF.

In the case of this clone: Since no conserved phenylalanine or tryptophan closes the CDR3, a read error is the likely cause. Because the CDR3's place on the DNA is in doubt, the DNA is left out and the CDR3 is given as listed by TCRdb. The chain is built from TRBV2 and TRBJ1-2. With termini counted, the CDR3 has 11 amino acids. Looked up from germline, CDR1 is SNHLY and CDR2 is FYNNEI. CDR3 sequence: CASTEAGGYRV.